This T cell receptor (beta chain) derives from a study of CXCR3-negative and CXCR3-positive naive CD8 T cells. The study, taken as a whole, reports: Naive cells positive for CXCR3 carried more hydrophobic TRB CDR3s than CXCR3-negative ones.

UMI-labeled 5' RACE yielded the TRB cDNA libraries. TCRdb re-called the 5' RACE reads, yielding one record per CDR3 amino acid sequence without DNA. This table holds some 85,000 distinct CDR3 sequences. Germline CDR1 is MDHEN and CDR2 is SYDVKM. The CDR3 length is 14 residues. With regard to this clonotype: The antigen remains unidentified.

Specimen: naive CXCR3+ CD8+ T cells from blood. Subset here: CD45RO-CCR7+CD27+CD95- naive CD8+ T cells expressing CXCR3 (TNR3+). The chain combines TRBV28 with TRBJ2-5; as DNA is missing, the TRBD1 call by TCRdb cannot be tested. This receptor was taken from a human donor in good health. Some clones in this sample may be carry-over from other donors' samples. This CDR3 reads CASSPTGEIETQYF.